Below, 19 T cell receptor beta chains from the same sample are listed, as sequenced in a study of cytomegalovirus exposure and HLA in healthy donors. The repertoire was sequenced with immunoSEQ multiplex PCR; TCRdb's copy has only in-frame clones and lacks some. The sample holds 59,000 or so clones, 80% to 90% seen once. Sequenced sample: PBMCs. The receptors stem from a woman in her late teens or twenties in good health and CMV-seronegative.

V and J are TRBV25-1 and TRBJ2-5, with 7 nucleotides matching TRBD1. The germline V gene encodes CDR1 MGHDK and CDR2 SYGVNS. CDR3 size: 15 residues. The V segment lost 7 bases and the J segment 2 bases; nucleotides outside the gene matches: 10. The CDR3 here is CASNRQGGPQETQYF. In DNA form, the CDR3 reads TGTGCCAGCAATCGACAGGGTGGGCCGCAAGAGACCCAGTACTTC.

The rearrangement uses TRBV20-1 and TRBJ1-2; perhaps TRBD1 as D (5 bases). Germline loops: CDR1 DFQATT, CDR2 SNEGSKA (reference sequence). Trimming shortened V by 4 bases and J by 6 bases, and 9 bases separated the two germline ends. This CDR3 contains 11 residues. As DNA, the CDR3 is TGCAGTGCTACTGGGGGGAATGGCTACACCTTC. Protein product: CSATGGNGYTF.

The gene calls are TRBV7-9 and TRBJ1-6; possibly TRBD1 for D (6 bases). Per the germline V gene, CDR1 is SEHNR and CDR2 is FQNEAQ (reference sequence). The CDR3 is 17 amino acids. The V gene lost 5 bases and the J gene lost 4 bases, with 18 bases spanning the gap. The CDR3 here is CASSPGSGAQYNSPLHF. CDR3 nucleotides: TGTGCCAGCAGCCCGGGATCAGGGGCGCAATATAATTCACCCCTCCACTTT.

This chain links TRBV19 with TRBJ2-7, with a possible D match to TRBD1 (6 bases). In germline, CDR1 is LNHDA, CDR2 SQIVND (reference sequence). V dropped 2 bases and J dropped 2 bases, with 7 bases sitting between them. This CDR3 comprises 13 residues. The CDR3 nucleotides are TGTGCCAGTAGTATAACAGGGCCCTACGAGCAGTACTTC. Its translation is CASSITGPYEQYF.

This clone has only one observation. This chain links TRBV28 with TRBJ2-2, with D possibly TRBD2 on 6 matching bases. Deletions cut 3 bases from V and 7 bases from J, with 12 bases between. Germline CDR1 MDHEN, CDR2 SYDVKM. The CDR3 covers 14 residues. This chain's CDR3 is CASSLDGRIGELFF. CDR3 DNA: TGTGCCAGCAGTTTGGACGGGAGAATCGGGGAGCTGTTTTTT. The full variable domain, its missing parts supplied by reference TRBV28 and TRBJ2-2, is DVKVTQSSRYLVKRTGEKVFLECVQDMDHENMFWYRQDPGLGLRLIYFSYDVKMKEKGDIPEGYSVSREKKERFSLILESASTNQTSMYLCASSLDGRIGELFFGEGSRLTVL.

This clone has just a few counts. V and J are TRBV6-6 and TRBJ1-2; perhaps TRBD1 as D (5 bases). Trimming shortened V by 6 bases and J by 2 bases, and 7 bases separated the two germline ends. The CDR3 runs 12 residues. The germline V gene encodes CDR1 MNHNY and CDR2 SVGAGI (reference sequence). In nucleotides, the CDR3 is TGTGCCAGCAGCTCAGGGAACTATGGCTACACCTTC. Its protein product is CASSSGNYGYTF.

The rearrangement uses TRBV19 and TRBJ2-4, with TRBD2 matching 9 bases. Trimming at V came to 3 bases and at J to 7 bases, leaving 4 bases not matched to a gene. Germline assignment: CDR1 LNHDA and CDR2 SQIVND (reference sequence). The CDR3 spans 14 residues. Here the CDR3 reads CASSIRTSGNIQYF. For the CDR3, the DNA is TGTGCCAGTAGTATTCGAACTAGCGGGAACATTCAGTACTTC.

J is TRBJ2-2 and V is TRBV10-3; tentative D call: TRBD2 (5 bases). The CDR3 is 16 residues long. Per the germline V gene, CDR1 is ENHRY and CDR2 is SYGVKD. V was pared by 4 bases and J by 0 bases, with 12 bases between. The CDR3: CAISASRGTNTGELFF. The CDR3 DNA follows: TGTGCCATCAGTGCATCTCGGGGAACGAACACCGGGGAGCTGTTTTTT.

The chain joins TRBV7-9 to TRBJ2-2; D possibly corresponds to TRBD1 (5 bases). Germline loops: CDR1 SEHNR, CDR2 FQNEAQ (reference sequence). There are 14 residues in the CDR3. Between the trimmed V and J ends, which lost 7 bases and 4 bases, there was a span of 13 bases. CDR3 coding DNA: TGTGCCAGCAATTCCCTGGGGCGCACCGGGGAGCTGTTTTTT. Its protein is CASNSLGRTGELFF.

This chain connects TRBV27 to TRBJ2-1; D not resolved. The V gene's germline CDR1 is MNHEY and CDR2 SMNVEV (reference sequence). Trimming stripped 6 bases from V and 6 bases from J, with 18 bases between. The CDR3 extends over 15 amino acids. The CDR3 here is CASSLLPIASNEQFF. DNA of the CDR3: TGTGCCAGCAGCCTCCTCCCAATAGCATCCAATGAGCAGTTCTTC.

This clone was seen once. The same CDR3 arises from other DNA sequences in this sample as well. This rearrangement joins TRBV6-5 to TRBJ2-7; 8 positions match TRBD1. The CDR3 has 14 amino acids. Germline trimming cut 2 bases from V and 4 bases from J; bases unmatched to any gene: 4. CDR1 and CDR2 (germline): MNHEY, SVGAGI. CDR3 in amino acids: CASSYGQGAYEQYF. The CDR3, as DNA: TGTGCCAGCAGTTACGGACAGGGAGCTTACGAGCAGTACTTC.

The DNA for the CDR3 is TGTGCCAGCAGGAATCTGGGCTCGGGGGATGGCTACACCTTC. This codes for CASRNLGSGDGYTF. The rearrangement joins TRBV27 to TRBJ1-2, with D maybe TRBD1 (5 bases). CDR1 is MNHEY and CDR2 is SMNVEV in the germline V gene (reference sequence). CDR3 length equals 14 residues. V was clipped by 6 bases and J by 6 bases, with 17 bases between them.

The V gene is TRBV29-1, the J gene TRBJ2-1; no firm D call. CDR1 and CDR2 from the germline V gene are SQVTM and ANQGSEA. Trimming shortened V by 7 bases and J by 3 bases, and 7 bases separated the two germline ends. The CDR3 covers 11 residues. The CDR3 loop is CSADLYNEQFF. The CDR3 DNA is TGCAGCGCTGACCTCTACAATGAGCAGTTCTTC.

The J gene is TRBJ2-7, the V gene TRBV9; no clear D. V dropped 4 bases and J dropped 5 bases, with 7 bases sitting between them. The CDR3 consists of 11 residues. Germline CDR1 is SGDLS and CDR2 is YYNGEE. The CDR3 nucleotides are TGTGCCAGCAGCCCGGTAAACGAGCAGTACTTC. Amino acids: CASSPVNEQYF.

The chain recombines TRBV28 with TRBJ1-2, with 11 bases identical to TRBD1. Germline loops: CDR1 MDHEN, CDR2 SYDVKM. Losses at the gene ends were 6 bases for V and 4 bases for J; bases not matched to a gene: 7. This CDR3 has 15 amino acids. The CDR3 here is CASRGGQGGIYGYTF. The CDR3 DNA reads TGTGCCAGCAGGGGGGGACAGGGGGGAATCTATGGCTACACCTTC.

The chain couples TRBV29-1 to TRBJ2-7; 8 nucleotides line up with TRBD1. The ends lost 5 bases at V and 3 bases at J; junction bases unmatched: 15. Germline loops: CDR1 SQVTM, CDR2 ANQGSEA. There are 16 residues in the CDR3. CDR3 residues: CSVRGPLGQDGYEQYF. The DNA of the CDR3 is TGCAGCGTTAGAGGCCCACTGGGACAGGACGGCTACGAGCAGTACTTC.

The chain couples TRBV5-5 to TRBJ2-7, with D perhaps matching TRBD1 (5 bases). The V end was cut by 5 bases, the J end by 3 bases, with 9 bases between. This CDR3 has 12 residues. Germline assignment: CDR1 SGHKS and CDR2 YYEKEE (reference sequence). The CDR3 coding sequence is TGTGCCAGCAGTTGGGGCCTCTACGAGCAGTACTTC. Encoded protein: CASSWGLYEQYF.

The rearrangement joins TRBV6-5 to TRBJ1-1; perhaps TRBD1 as D (6 bases). The CDR3 is 15 residues long. Between the trimmed V and J ends, which lost 2 bases and 0 bases, there was a span of 10 bases. CDR1 and CDR2 (germline): MNHEY, SVGAGI. The CDR3 bases are TGTGCCAGCAGTTACGACAGGAGAATGAACACTGAAGCTTTCTTT. This sequence encodes CASSYDRRMNTEAFF.

J is TRBJ2-7 and V is TRBV2, with 7 bases identical to TRBD1. The J segment lost 9 bases and the V segment lost 6 bases, leaving 8 bases of the junction unmatched. The CDR3 has 12 amino acids. Germline CDR1 SNHLY, CDR2 FYNNEI. The CDR3 region is CASRGRDSRQYF. The DNA of the CDR3 is TGTGCCAGCAGGGGCCGGGACAGTCGGCAGTACTTC.